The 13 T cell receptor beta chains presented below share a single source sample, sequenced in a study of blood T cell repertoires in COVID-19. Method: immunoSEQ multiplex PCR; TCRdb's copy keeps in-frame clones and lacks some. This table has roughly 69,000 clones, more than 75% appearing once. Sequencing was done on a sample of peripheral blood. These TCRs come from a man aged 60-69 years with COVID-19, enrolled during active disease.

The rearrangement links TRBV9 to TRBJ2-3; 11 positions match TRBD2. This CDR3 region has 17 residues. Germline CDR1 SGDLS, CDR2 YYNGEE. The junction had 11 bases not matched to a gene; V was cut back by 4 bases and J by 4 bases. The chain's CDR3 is CASSSQASGGRADTQYF. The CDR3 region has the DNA TGTGCCAGCAGCTCCCAGGCTAGCGGGGGGCGGGCAGATACGCAGTATTTT.

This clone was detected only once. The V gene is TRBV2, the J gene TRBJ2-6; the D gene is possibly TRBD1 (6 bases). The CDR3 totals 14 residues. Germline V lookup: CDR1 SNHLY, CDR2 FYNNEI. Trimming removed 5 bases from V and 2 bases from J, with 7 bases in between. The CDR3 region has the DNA TGTGCCAGCAGTCGGACAGCTGGGGCCAACGTCCTGACTTTC. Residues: CASSRTAGANVLTF.

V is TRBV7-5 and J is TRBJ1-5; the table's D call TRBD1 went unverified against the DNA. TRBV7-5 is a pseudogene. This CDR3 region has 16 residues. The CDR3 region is CARSLDFLQGAQPQHF. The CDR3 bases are TGTGCCAGAAGCTTAGATTTTTTACAAGGGGCTCAGCCCCAGCATTTT.

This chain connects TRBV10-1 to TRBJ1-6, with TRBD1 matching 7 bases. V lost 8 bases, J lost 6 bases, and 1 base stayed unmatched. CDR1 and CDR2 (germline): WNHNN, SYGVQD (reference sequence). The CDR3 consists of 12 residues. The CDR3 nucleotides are TGCGCCAGCCGACAGGGTAATTCACCCCTCCACTTT. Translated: CASRQGNSPLHF.

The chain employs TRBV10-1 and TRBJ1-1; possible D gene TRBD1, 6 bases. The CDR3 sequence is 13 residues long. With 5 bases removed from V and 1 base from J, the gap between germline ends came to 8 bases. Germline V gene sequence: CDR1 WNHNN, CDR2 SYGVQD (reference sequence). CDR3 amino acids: CASSTGRNTEAFF. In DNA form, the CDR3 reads TGCGCCAGCAGTACAGGGAGGAACACTGAAGCTTTCTTT.

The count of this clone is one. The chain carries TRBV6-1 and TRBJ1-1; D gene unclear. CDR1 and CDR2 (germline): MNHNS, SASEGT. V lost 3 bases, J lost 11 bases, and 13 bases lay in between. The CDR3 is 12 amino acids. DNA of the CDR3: TGTGCCAGCAGTGATAATCCGCTCGGGGCTTTCTTT. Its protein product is CASSDNPLGAFF.

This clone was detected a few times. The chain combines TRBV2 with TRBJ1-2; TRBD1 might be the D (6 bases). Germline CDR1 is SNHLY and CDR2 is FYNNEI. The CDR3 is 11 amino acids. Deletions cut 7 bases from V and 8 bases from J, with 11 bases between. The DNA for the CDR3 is TGTGCCAGCACAGGGGAAAAGGGCTACACCTTC. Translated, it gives CASTGEKGYTF.

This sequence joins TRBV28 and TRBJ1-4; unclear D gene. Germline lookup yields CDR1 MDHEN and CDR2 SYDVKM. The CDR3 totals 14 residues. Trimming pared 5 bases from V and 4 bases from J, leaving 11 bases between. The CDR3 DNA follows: TGTGCCAGCAGTCCCCCCAGGCATAATGAAAAACTGTTTTTT. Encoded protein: CASSPPRHNEKLFF. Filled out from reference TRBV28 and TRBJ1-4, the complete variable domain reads DVKVTQSSRYLVKRTGEKVFLECVQDMDHENMFWYRQDPGLGLRLIYFSYDVKMKEKGDIPEGYSVSREKKERFSLILESASTNQTSMYLCASSPPRHNEKLFFGSGTQLSVL.

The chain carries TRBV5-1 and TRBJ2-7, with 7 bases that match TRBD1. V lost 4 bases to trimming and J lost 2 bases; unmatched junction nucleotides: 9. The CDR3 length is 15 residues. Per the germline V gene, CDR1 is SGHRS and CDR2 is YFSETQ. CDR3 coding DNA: TGCGCCAGCAGCCCCGGGACAGCGTCCCCCTACGAGCAGTACTTC. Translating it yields CASSPGTASPYEQYF.

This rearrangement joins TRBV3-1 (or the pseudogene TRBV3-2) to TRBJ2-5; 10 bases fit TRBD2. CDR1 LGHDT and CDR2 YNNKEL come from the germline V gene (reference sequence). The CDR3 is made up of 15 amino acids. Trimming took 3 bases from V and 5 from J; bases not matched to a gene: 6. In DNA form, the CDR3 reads TGTGCCAGCAGCCATAAGCGGGGGGGGCGGGAGACCCAGTACTTC. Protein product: CASSHKRGGRETQYF.

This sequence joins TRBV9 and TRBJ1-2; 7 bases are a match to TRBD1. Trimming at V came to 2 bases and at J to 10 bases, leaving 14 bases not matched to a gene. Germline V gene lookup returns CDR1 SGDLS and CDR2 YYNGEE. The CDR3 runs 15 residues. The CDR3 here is CASSVVPDRRGLYTF. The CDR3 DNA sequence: TGTGCCAGCAGCGTGGTACCGGACAGGAGGGGTCTCTACACCTTC.

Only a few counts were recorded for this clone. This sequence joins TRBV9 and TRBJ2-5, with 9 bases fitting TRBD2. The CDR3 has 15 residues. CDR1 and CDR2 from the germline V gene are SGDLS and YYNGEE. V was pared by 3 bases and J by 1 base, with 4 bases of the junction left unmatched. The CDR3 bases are TGTGCCAGCAGCGGGGGACTAGCTGGCCAAGAGACCCAGTACTTC. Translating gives CASSGGLAGQETQYF.

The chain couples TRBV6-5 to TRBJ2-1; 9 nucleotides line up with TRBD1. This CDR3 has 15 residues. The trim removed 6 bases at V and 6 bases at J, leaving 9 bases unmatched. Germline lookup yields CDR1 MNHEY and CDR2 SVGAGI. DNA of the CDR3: TGTGCCAGCAGGGACCGGGACAGGGCCCTCAATGAGCAGTTCTTC. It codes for CASRDRDRALNEQFF.